The sequence of this T cell receptor beta chain was determined in a study of OX40 agonist ivuxolimab in advanced cancers. The wider study: Those treated in dose escalation had hepatocellular carcinoma, melanoma, renal cell cancer or head and neck cancer.

The method was immunoSEQ multiplex PCR; TCRdb's version includes in-frame clones alone and lacks a portion of them. Altogether just under 65,000 clones are present, roughly nine tenths being singletons, with the ten largest covering 5.2%. The specimen was CD4+ or CD8+ T cells sorted from blood, collected in a trial of the OX40 agonist ivuxolimab. The receptor was derived from an adult with an advanced solid tumor such as melanoma, head and neck, liver or kidney cancer.

In DNA form, the CDR3 reads TGCGCCAGCAGCTCACCGGGACAGGGTCCGCGGACTGAAGCTTTCTTT. It encodes CASSSPGQGPRTEAFF. The chain carries TRBV5-1 and TRBJ1-1; 9 bases align to TRBD1. Trimming at V came to 3 bases and at J to 5 bases, leaving 11 bases not matched to a gene. Per germline, CDR1 SGHRS and CDR2 YFSETQ. The CDR3 consists of 16 residues. Filled out from reference TRBV5-1 and TRBJ1-1, the complete variable domain reads KAGVTQTPRYLIKTRGQQVTLSCSPISGHRSVSWYQQTPGQGLQFLFEYFSETQRNKGNFPGRFSGRQFSNSRSEMNVSTLELGDSALYLCASSSPGQGPRTEAFFGQGTRLTVV.